This TCR beta chain is from a study of PD-1 blockade in classical Hodgkin lymphoma. Noted time point: cycle 4 day 1 (C4D1), after more than five weeks of nivolumab. All patients experienced relapse after autologous stem cell transplantation, and brentuximab vedotin exposure was variable. TCRdb's copy holds only in-frame clones and misses some; the assay was immunoSEQ multiplex PCR. The data hold approximately 110,000 clones, with roughly 89% observed a single time. V was pared by 8 bases and J by 2 bases, with 10 bases between. Germline V lookup: CDR1 SGHTS, CDR2 YDEGEE. CDR3 length: 13 amino acids. This specimen consisted of peripheral blood mononuclear cells (PBMCs), obtained before the fourth cycle of nivolumab. The chain links TRBV5-8 to TRBJ1-4; D is unclear. This clonotype was obtained from a human donor with classical Hodgkin lymphoma. This CDR3 is CASKGPTNEKLFF. The CDR3 DNA follows: TGTGCCAGTAAGGGTCCTACTAATGAAAAACTGTTTTTT.